These 6 T cell receptor beta chains were sequenced from one sample in a study of blood T cell repertoires in COVID-19. The protocol was immunoSEQ multiplex PCR, while the TCRdb copy is restricted to in-frame clones and leaves out a portion. This repertoire shows 200,000 or so clones, just under 85% found once; its top ten account for 6.9%. What was sequenced was peripheral blood. Receptor source: a human donor with acute or convalescent COVID-19. The donor label of this sample is uncertain.

This chain links TRBV28 with TRBJ2-3, with TRBD2 matching over 14 bases. The length of the CDR3 is 15 residues. V was clipped by 6 bases and J by 4 bases; unmatched bases: 3. Germline V lookup: CDR1 MDHEN, CDR2 SYDVKM. This CDR3 reads CASSRLAGGADTQYF. CDR3 bases: TGTGCCAGCAGCAGACTAGCGGGAGGGGCAGATACGCAGTATTTT.

The V call is TRBV7-6, the J call TRBJ2-2; TRBD2 matches 13 bases. This CDR3 comprises 16 residues. The germline V gene encodes CDR1 SGHVS and CDR2 FNYEAQ. Trimming at V came to 0 bases and at J to 6 bases, leaving 1 base not matched to a gene. CDR3 coding DNA: TGTGCCAGCAGCTTAGCAGGACTAGCGGGAGCCGGGGAGCTGTTTTTT. The encoded protein is CASSLAGLAGAGELFF.

The DNA for the CDR3 is TGTGCCAGCAGCCAAAGCGGGAGTAGCGGTGAGCAGTTCTTC. It encodes CASSQSGSSGEQFF. The rearrangement uses TRBV3-1 (or the pseudogene TRBV3-2) and TRBJ2-1; 8 nucleotides agree with TRBD2. V was pared by 2 bases and J by 9 bases, with 6 bases of the junction left unmatched. CDR3 size: 14 residues. From germline, CDR1 is LGHDT and CDR2 YNNKEL (reference sequence).

The V call is TRBV30, the J call TRBJ2-1; possible D gene TRBD2, 6 bases. Germline V lookup: CDR1 GTSNPN, CDR2 SVGIG (reference sequence). V gave up 2 bases and J gave up 6 bases, with 17 bases separating them. The CDR3 loop spans 15 amino acids. The CDR3 coding sequence is TGTGCCTGGAGTAGGAGGGGCCGTACCCGCAATGAGCAGTTCTTC. Protein sequence: CAWSRRGRTRNEQFF.

The chain recombines TRBV27 with TRBJ2-1; 10 bases are shared with TRBD1. Trimming cost V 5 bases and J 14 bases; bases outside gene matches: 15. Germline loops: CDR1 MNHEY, CDR2 SMNVEV (reference sequence). The CDR3 spans 15 residues. Here the CDR3 DNA reads TGTGCCAGCAGTCTTTCCGGGACAGGGGTGTTTTGGGAGTTCTTC. Translation gives CASSLSGTGVFWEFF.

V gene TRBV5-1 combines with J gene TRBJ1-2; 8 bases agree with TRBD1. From germline, CDR1 is SGHRS and CDR2 YFSETQ. V lost 4 bases and J lost 0; bases outside the gene matches: 5. The CDR3 consists of 15 residues. CDR3 DNA sequence: TGCGCCAGCAGCGCGGACAGGGAAGCTAACTATGGCTACACCTTC. Protein sequence: CASSADREANYGYTF.